This T cell receptor beta chain was recorded in a study of shared clonotypes between healthy human individuals. Regarding the study as a whole: Researchers found naive subsets generally carried larger estimated richness than memory subsets.

Remarks on this clone: Its target is unknown.

The data were produced by immunoSEQ multiplex PCR, yet TCRdb's version contains in-frame clones alone and is incomplete. The top ten clones hold around 1.1% of a sample with 2 million or so clones, approximately 95% of them seen once. CD8 cells classed as naive were CD45RO-negative and positively selected for CCR7, excluding terminally differentiated effector memory CD45RA+ cells. The source material was naive CD8+ T cells sorted from blood. The source is a man aged 18 to 29 in good health.

CDR3 sequence: CASSFTGGPWETQYF. CDR3 nucleotides: TGTGCCAGCAGTTTTACCGGGGGGCCATGGGAGACCCAGTACTTC. V is TRBV28 and J is TRBJ2-5; TRBD2 might be the D (7 bases). This CDR3 has 15 amino acids. Germline V gives CDR1 MDHEN, CDR2 SYDVKM. V gave up 3 bases and J gave up 5 bases, with 16 bases separating them.